Below, 4 T cell receptor beta chains from the same sample are listed, as sequenced in a study of blood T cell repertoires in COVID-19. Sequencing was performed with immunoSEQ multiplex PCR; in TCRdb, only in-frame clones are kept and a portion is missing. This table holds about 260,000 clones, less than 90% found once. Sequenced sample: PBMCs or T cells enriched from blood (not recorded which). The receptors shown here come from a woman aged 45-65 years who had recovered from COVID-19.

In the case of this clone: The identical CDR3 is also encoded by other nucleotide sequences in the sample. This rearrangement joins TRBV5-1 to TRBJ1-1, with D tentatively TRBD1 (6 bases). This CDR3 spans 14 amino acids. The germline V and J ends were trimmed by 0 bases and 2 bases, with 8 bases remaining between them. Germline assignment: CDR1 SGHRS and CDR2 YFSETQ. The chain's CDR3 is CASSLAGGNTEAFF. CDR3 bases: TGCGCCAGCAGCTTGGCGGGGGGCAACACTGAAGCTTTCTTT.

V usage is TRBV7-2 and J usage is TRBJ1-5; 7 bases line up with TRBD1. The CDR3 sequence is 16 residues long. Germline trimming cut 1 base from V and 7 bases from J; bases unmatched to any gene: 10. Germline CDR1 reads SGHTA; CDR2 reads FQGNSA. The CDR3 nucleotides are TGTGCCAGCAGCTTAGGAACGGTGCAGGGGGTACAGCCCCAGCATTTT. Amino acid sequence: CASSLGTVQGVQPQHF.

This rearrangement joins TRBV18 to TRBJ2-3; D ambiguous. The germline V and J ends were trimmed by 2 bases and 2 bases, with 11 bases remaining between them. Looked up from germline, CDR1 is KGHSH and CDR2 is LQKENI. This CDR3 has 15 residues. Here the CDR3 DNA reads TGTGCCAGCTCACCAGCCCCTCTAGACACAGATACGCAGTATTTT. It translates to CASSPAPLDTDTQYF.

The chain is built from TRBV6-5 and TRBJ2-5; tentatively, D is TRBD2 (5 bases). The CDR3 loop spans 12 amino acids. Trimming removed 6 bases at V and 5 bases at J, with 10 bases between. Germline values: CDR1 MNHEY, CDR2 SVGAGI. As DNA, the CDR3 is TGTGCCAGCAGAACCCGCGGGGAGACCCAGTACTTC. The encoded protein is CASRTRGETQYF.